Following are 16 T cell receptor beta chains from one sample sequenced in a study. TCRdb processed the RT-PCR reads anew with MiXCR; each CDR3 protein has one entry. Seen here are almost 700,000 distinct CDR3 sequences, approximately 14% observed once, and the top ten hold roughly 3.6%. The sample consisted of memory CD4+ T cells from blood. All receptors derive from a female donor in good health, serving as a healthy control.

At least ten counts were recorded for this clonotype. This sequence joins TRBV12-3 or TRBV12-4 and TRBJ1-3, with 8 bases lining up with TRBD1. J was trimmed by 4 bases and V by 4 bases; bases with no gene match: 3. This CDR3 has 14 amino acids. The CDR3 region is CASSYRGEGNTIYF. As DNA, the CDR3 is TGTGCCAGCAGTTACAGGGGGGAAGGAAACACCATATATTTT.

The chain joins TRBV5-4 to TRBJ2-1; TRBD1 agrees at 10 bases. Per germline, CDR1 SGHNT and CDR2 YYREEE (reference sequence). V trimming: 4 bases; J trimming: 0 bases; junction bases outside the gene matches: 7. The CDR3 covers 17 residues. CDR3 in amino acids: CASSPPRTGGSYNEQFF. The CDR3 region has the DNA TGTGCCAGCAGCCCACCGAGGACAGGGGGCTCCTACAATGAGCAGTTCTTC.

Here the CDR3 DNA reads TGTGCCAGCAGTTTAGGGGACAGCACCACGTTCATTCGATCACCCCTCCACTTT. This gives the protein CASSLGDSTTFIRSPLHF. The rearrangement uses TRBV12-3 or TRBV12-4 and TRBJ1-6, with 7 bases matching TRBD1. J was trimmed by 10 bases and V by 1 base; bases with no gene match: 16. The CDR3 extends over 18 amino acids.

This clonotype came up many times. The V gene is TRBV4-2, the J gene TRBJ2-5, with D maybe TRBD2 (6 bases). Trimming left V 1 base short and J 4 bases short, with 22 bases between. The CDR3 loop spans 18 amino acids. Germline loops: CDR1 LGHNA, CDR2 YNFKEQ. The CDR3 DNA sequence: TGTGCCAGCAGCCAAGGGGATTTCGGGACTCTGGACGGAGAGACCCAGTACTTC. This gives the protein CASSQGDFGTLDGETQYF.

The gene calls are TRBV27 and TRBJ2-7, with 7 positions matching TRBD1. Germline V gives CDR1 MNHEY, CDR2 SMNVEV (reference sequence). The CDR3 has 15 residues. V shed 6 bases and J 2 bases; nucleotides not matched to a gene: 10. CDR3 in DNA: TGTGCCAGCAGGTCGCTAGGGGGCGTAGCCTACGAGCAGTACTTC. This translates into CASRSLGGVAYEQYF.

This clonotype was recorded at least ten times. This rearrangement joins TRBV20-1 to TRBJ2-7, with TRBD2 matching over 13 bases. CDR3 length equals 15 residues. After removal of 6 bases from V and 4 bases from J, the junction contained 9 bases not matched to a gene. Germline CDR1 reads DFQATT; CDR2 reads SNEGSKA (reference sequence). This CDR3 reads CSAASLAGGKYEQYF. The CDR3 coding sequence is TGCAGTGCCGCCTCACTAGCGGGAGGGAAATACGAGCAGTACTTC.

This clonotype was picked up a small number of times. The J gene is TRBJ1-5, the V gene TRBV12-3 or TRBV12-4, with D hard to call. The CDR3 has 15 residues. The V and J ends lost 0 bases and 4 bases respectively, with 10 bases between them. In DNA, the CDR3 is TGTGCCAGCAGTTTAGCCAACCAGCAGAATCAGCCCCAGCATTTT. Encoded protein: CASSLANQQNQPQHF.

This chain links TRBV7-2 with TRBJ1-6; TRBD1 matches at 9 bases. Looked up from germline, CDR1 is SGHTA and CDR2 is FQGNSA. CDR3 length: 15 residues. Germline trimming cut 5 bases from V and 8 bases from J; bases unmatched to any gene: 7. This chain's CDR3 is CASSPPGQGYSPLHF. DNA for the CDR3: TGTGCCAGCAGCCCACCGGGACAGGGTTATTCACCCCTCCACTTT. Filled out from reference TRBV7-2 and TRBJ1-6, the complete variable domain reads GAGVSQSPSNKVTEKGKDVELRCDPISGHTALYWYRQSLGQGLEFLIYFQGNSAPDKSGLPSDRFSAERTGGSVSTLTIQRTQQEDSAVYLCASSPPGQGYSPLHFGNGTRLTVT.

V gene TRBV6-2 or TRBV6-3 combines with J gene TRBJ2-7; D remains ambiguous. Germline values: CDR1 MNHEY, CDR2 SVGEGT. Trimming removed 6 bases at V and 3 bases at J, with 12 bases between. The CDR3 consists of 13 residues. The CDR3 spells CASRADWNYEQYF. DNA of the CDR3: TGTGCCAGCAGGGCCGACTGGAACTACGAGCAGTACTTC.

DNA of the CDR3: TGCAGTGCTAGAGGGGGGGGTCTTACACAGGGAGGAGTGTCCACCGGGGAGCTGTTTTTT. Amino acids: CSARGGGLTQGGVSTGELFF. This chain connects TRBV20-1 to TRBJ2-2; D is possibly TRBD2 (7 bases). The CDR3 runs 20 residues. The V gene's germline CDR1 is DFQATT and CDR2 SNEGSKA (reference sequence). V was pared by 1 base and J by 4 bases, with 28 bases between.

The V and J genes are TRBV24-1 and TRBJ1-5; 12 bases agree with TRBD1. Trimming took 10 bases from V and 9 from J; bases not matched to a gene: 3. CDR3 length: 12 residues. Germline loops: CDR1 KGHDR, CDR2 SFDVKD. The CDR3: CATGQGARPQHF. The CDR3 DNA reads as TGTGCCACGGGACAGGGGGCACGGCCCCAGCATTTT.

This clonotype was detected a few times. The V gene is TRBV7-2, the J gene TRBJ2-7, with 10 bases identical to TRBD1. Germline loops: CDR1 SGHTA, CDR2 FQGNSA. The CDR3 spans 14 residues. V lost 6 bases to trimming and J lost 3 bases; unmatched junction nucleotides: 5. CDR3 nucleotide sequence: TGTGCCAGCAGGTGGACAGGGGGTAACTACGAGCAGTACTTC. It encodes CASRWTGGNYEQYF.

This clonotype was observed a handful of times. The CDR3 sequence is CASSLPGLIQQFF. The DNA for the CDR3 is TGTGCCAGCAGTCTCCCCGGGTTGATCCAGCAGTTCTTC. The chain uses TRBV28 and TRBJ2-1; D unclear. The V and J ends lost 5 bases and 11 bases respectively, with 16 bases between them. Germline V CDR1 and CDR2: MDHEN, SYDVKM. The CDR3 consists of 13 residues.

This clonotype has ten or more counts. V gene TRBV7-2 combines with J gene TRBJ2-1, with D possibly matching TRBD1 (6 bases). CDR1 and CDR2 from the germline V gene are SGHTA and FQGNSA. The CDR3 has 14 residues. V was shortened by 5 bases and J by 2 bases, with 10 bases between the two germline ends. The CDR3 sequence: CASSPGVAYNEQFF. CDR3 nucleotides: TGTGCCAGCAGCCCAGGGGTGGCCTACAATGAGCAGTTCTTC.

V usage is TRBV20-1 and J usage is TRBJ1-2, with 7 bases fitting TRBD1. Unmatched junction bases numbered 16, after V lost 3 bases and J lost 0 bases. The CDR3 loop spans 18 amino acids. Germline-derived CDR1 and CDR2 are DFQATT and SNEGSKA (reference sequence). DNA for the CDR3: TGCAGTGCTAGGGACCCCGGGGCAGGGGGGTATTCTAACTATGGCTACACCTTC. Translation gives CSARDPGAGGYSNYGYTF.

The sample holds many counts of this clonotype. This chain links TRBV27 with TRBJ2-3; maybe TRBD2 (5 bases). Germline V gene lookup returns CDR1 MNHEY and CDR2 SMNVEV (reference sequence). This CDR3 has 14 residues. Trimming shortened V by 5 bases and J by 6 bases, and 15 bases separated the two germline ends. The CDR3 is CASSPRRGFDTQYF. DNA for the CDR3: TGTGCCAGCAGTCCTCGCCGGGGATTCGATACGCAGTATTTT.